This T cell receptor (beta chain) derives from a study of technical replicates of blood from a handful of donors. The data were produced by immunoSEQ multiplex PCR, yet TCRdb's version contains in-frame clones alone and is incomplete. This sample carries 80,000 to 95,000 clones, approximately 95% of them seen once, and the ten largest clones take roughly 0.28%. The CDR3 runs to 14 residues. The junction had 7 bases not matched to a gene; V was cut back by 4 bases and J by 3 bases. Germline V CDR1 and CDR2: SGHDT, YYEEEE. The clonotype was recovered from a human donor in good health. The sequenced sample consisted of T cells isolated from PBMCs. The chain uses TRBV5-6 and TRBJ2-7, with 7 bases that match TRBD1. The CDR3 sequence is CASSSPGTVYEQYF. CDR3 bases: TGTGCCAGCAGCAGCCCCGGGACAGTCTACGAGCAGTACTTC. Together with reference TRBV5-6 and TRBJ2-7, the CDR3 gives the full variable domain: DAGVTQSPTHLIKTRGQQVTLRCSPKSGHDTVSWYQQALGQGPQFIFQYYEEEERQRGNFPDRFSGHQFPNYSSELNVNALLLGDSALYLCASSSPGTVYEQYFGPGTRLTVT.